These 25 T cell receptor beta chains were all obtained from the same sample, sequenced in a study of tumor-infiltrating lymphocytes in oesophageal squamous cell carcinoma. MiXCR, run by TCRdb on the PCR reads, gives a single entry per CDR3 protein. Among around 18,000 distinct CDR3 sequences, about 40% were seen once, and the ten largest hold less than 35%. The material sequenced was esophageal tumor tissue. All receptors come from a male donor with esophageal squamous cell carcinoma.

In this sample, this clonotype turned up a few times. This chain joins TRBV4-2 and TRBJ2-2; D unresolved. In germline, CDR1 is LGHNA, CDR2 YNFKEQ. Trimming left V 0 bases short and J 7 bases short, with 9 bases between. There are 14 residues in the CDR3. Here the CDR3 DNA reads TGTGCCAGCAGCCAAGAAGGAATGGTCGGGGAGCTGTTTTTT. It specifies CASSQEGMVGELFF.

This clonotype was found many times. The chain couples TRBV6-1 to TRBJ2-2; D may be TRBD1 (6 bases). The CDR3 sequence is 15 residues long. V was shortened by 4 bases and J by 0 bases, with 9 bases between the two germline ends. The V gene's germline CDR1 is MNHNS and CDR2 SASEGT. CDR3 in amino acids: CASSVTGPNTGELFF. CDR3 DNA sequence: TGTGCCAGCAGTGTTACAGGGCCGAACACCGGGGAGCTGTTTTTT.

Here the CDR3 reads CASSLGHGGDTQYF. The DNA for the CDR3 is TGCGCCAGCAGCTTGGGCCACGGGGGAGATACGCAGTATTTT. This rearrangement joins TRBV5-1 to TRBJ2-3; D possibly corresponds to TRBD2 (6 bases). Germline lookup yields CDR1 SGHRS and CDR2 YFSETQ. V lost 0 bases and J 5 bases, leaving 10 bases between the germline ends. This CDR3 spans 14 amino acids.

This clonotype has only a few counts. A much larger clone is a single base away; this may be a read error. The J gene is TRBJ2-5, the V gene TRBV5-6; 8 bases are a match to TRBD1. V was clipped by 4 bases and J by 11 bases; unmatched bases: 13. This CDR3 is built from 14 residues. CDR1 and CDR2 from the germline V gene are SGHDT and YYEEEE. In DNA, the CDR3 is TGTGCCAGCAGCCTCGGACAGGGTTCCAATGAGCAGTACTTC. Translated: CASSLGQGSNEQYF.

The chain combines TRBV11-2 with TRBJ2-3, with TRBD1 identical over 8 bases. The DNA end lines up better with TRBJ2-5; the J call may be wrong. The CDR3 extends over 14 amino acids. The germline gives CDR1 SGHAT, CDR2 FQNNGV. CDR3 sequence: CASSSGQGQETQYF. CDR3 bases: TGTGCCAGCAGCTCCGGACAGGGCCAAGAGACCCAGTACTTC.

The chain recombines TRBV12-3 or TRBV12-4 with TRBJ2-3; 10 nucleotides match TRBD2. J lost 0 bases, V lost 5 bases, and 2 bases had no gene match. The CDR3 extends over 15 amino acids. This CDR3 is CASSPTSGSTDTQYF. The DNA of the CDR3 is TGTGCCAGCAGTCCGACTAGCGGGAGCACAGATACGCAGTATTTT.

The J gene is TRBJ2-4, the V gene TRBV24-1; either TRBD1 or TRBD2 may fit D (5 bases each). The J call may be mistaken, given a closer DNA end match to TRBJ2-7. CDR1 is KGHDR and CDR2 is SFDVKD in the germline V gene. This CDR3 comprises 13 residues. The CDR3 here is CATRGTGSYEQYF. The CDR3 DNA reads as TGTGCCACCAGGGGGACGGGGTCCTACGAGCAGTACTTC.

This clonotype was seen ten or more times. V gene TRBV15 combines with J gene TRBJ2-1; D gene uncertain. The CDR3 runs to 13 residues. Deletions cut 5 bases from V and 5 bases from J, with 10 bases between. CDR1 is LNHNV and CDR2 is YYDKDF in the germline V gene (reference sequence). CDR3 region: CATSLRRDNEQFF. CDR3 nucleotides: TGTGCCACCAGCCTACGACGGGACAATGAGCAGTTCTTC.

This clonotype was seen ten or more times. The genes are TRBV5-1 and TRBJ1-1; TRBD1 matches at 7 bases. V shed 3 bases and J 0 bases; nucleotides not matched to a gene: 8. Germline-derived CDR1 and CDR2 are SGHRS and YFSETQ. CDR3 length: 16 amino acids. Here the CDR3 reads CASSSQTGTMNTEAFF. The DNA of the CDR3 is TGCGCCAGCAGCTCCCAGACAGGGACAATGAACACTGAAGCTTTCTTT.

A note on this clonotype: One base away lies a much larger clone, so this may be a sequencing read error. This chain uses TRBV7-2 with TRBJ2-5; no clear D gene. The CDR3 is 12 residues long. The germline V gene encodes CDR1 SGHTA and CDR2 FQGNSA. Here the CDR3 reads CAGSRVRETQYF. CDR3 bases: TGTGCCGGCAGCCGTGTCCGAGAGACCCAGTACTTC.

This clonotype was found many times. The rearrangement links TRBV10-3 to TRBJ1-6; a weak D match, TRBD1 (6 bases). The CDR3 runs 13 residues. V dropped 6 bases and J dropped 8 bases, with 11 bases sitting between them. CDR1 and CDR2 from the germline V gene are ENHRY and SYGVKD. CDR3 loop: CAIRAQGDSPLHF. The DNA of the CDR3 is TGTGCCATCAGGGCACAGGGAGATTCACCCCTCCACTTT.

The chain is built from TRBV7-3 and TRBJ2-6, with unresolved D. The CDR3 is made up of 14 amino acids. Trimming shortened V by 3 bases and J by 2 bases, and 5 bases separated the two germline ends. Germline lookup yields CDR1 SGHTA and CDR2 FQGTGA. CDR3 coding DNA: TGTGCCAGCAGCTTGGTAGCTGGGGCCAACGTCCTGACTTTC. Encoded protein: CASSLVAGANVLTF.

The J gene is TRBJ2-4, the V gene TRBV12-3 or TRBV12-4; D is unresolved. This CDR3 has 12 residues. Trimming took off 6 bases at V and 13 bases at J, with 16 bases between the two ends. CDR3 nucleotides: TGTGCCAGCAGCCCTTCTCCACGATGGCAGTACTTC. Encoded protein: CASSPSPRWQYF.

This chain links TRBV7-6 with TRBJ2-5; 12 bases line up with TRBD2. CDR1 and CDR2 from the germline V gene are SGHVS and FNYEAQ. The CDR3 consists of 19 residues. After removal of 2 bases from V and 3 bases from J, the junction contained 13 bases not matched to a gene. The CDR3 loop reads CASSLRFASGGDRKETQYF. The DNA for the CDR3 is TGTGCCAGCAGCTTACGGTTCGCTAGCGGGGGGGATCGTAAAGAGACCCAGTACTTC.

The V call is TRBV7-9, the J call TRBJ2-7; 10 nucleotides align to TRBD1. The CDR3 runs to 16 residues. Germline CDR1 and CDR2: SEHNR and FQNEAQ (reference sequence). V was clipped by 4 bases and J by 1 base; unmatched bases: 7. This chain's CDR3 is CASSSVRTGGSYEQYF. CDR3 DNA: TGTGCCAGCAGCTCGGTAAGGACAGGGGGTTCCTACGAGCAGTACTTC.

This chain links TRBV7-3 with TRBJ2-1; 12 nucleotides match TRBD2. Trimming at V came to 5 bases and at J to 8 bases, leaving 7 bases not matched to a gene. The CDR3 consists of 15 residues. Germline assignment: CDR1 SGHTA and CDR2 FQGTGA. CDR3 sequence reads: CASSKTSGSRDEQFF. CDR3 sequence (DNA): TGTGCCAGCAGCAAGACTAGCGGGAGTCGGGATGAGCAGTTCTTC.

This clonotype has only one observation. This sequence joins TRBV7-2 and TRBJ1-4; perhaps TRBD1 as D (5 bases). This CDR3 contains 15 residues. Germline V lookup: CDR1 SGHTA, CDR2 FQGNSA. Trimming stripped 1 base from V and 10 bases from J, with 16 bases between. The CDR3 sequence: CASSLVGTEAGKLFF. CDR3 coding DNA: TGTGCCAGCAGCTTAGTCGGGACCGAAGCCGGAAAACTGTTTTTT.

This clonotype came up many times. V is TRBV5-1 and J is TRBJ2-3; the D is unclear. Deletions cut 1 base from V and 0 bases from J, with 12 bases between. Germline CDR1 is SGHRS and CDR2 is YFSETQ. The CDR3 loop spans 16 amino acids. The CDR3 bases are TGCGCCAGCAGCTTGTTCGGCAGACCTAGCACAGATACGCAGTATTTT. It codes for CASSLFGRPSTDTQYF.

The rearrangement joins TRBV7-2 to TRBJ2-6; tentatively, D is TRBD1 (6 bases). The J call could be wrong; TRBJ2-1 is a better fit for the DNA end. CDR1 is SGHTA, CDR2 FQGNSA, per germline. This CDR3 comprises 16 residues. In nucleotides, the CDR3 is TGTGCCAGCAGCTTAGCGGCAGGGGAGCCCTACAATGAGCAGTTCTTC. It specifies CASSLAAGEPYNEQFF.

The genes are TRBV7-2 and TRBJ2-3, with 10 bases fitting TRBD2. The better agreement between TRBJ2-1 and the DNA end casts doubt on the J call. Germline values: CDR1 SGHTA, CDR2 FQGNSA. The CDR3 spans 17 residues. The CDR3 region is CASSLGLAGVPGNEQFF. The CDR3 DNA follows: TGTGCCAGCAGCTTGGGGCTAGCGGGAGTCCCGGGCAATGAGCAGTTCTTC.

With respect to this clonotype: Because the CDR3 is missing its conserved closing phenylalanine or tryptophan, this is likely a read error. The DNA is omitted, as the CDR3 cannot be located on it reliably, and the CDR3 follows TCRdb's listing. The V call is TRBV28, the J call TRBJ2-7; the table's D gene call, TRBD1, was not cross checked with the DNA. CDR1 and CDR2 from the germline V gene are MDHEN and SYDVKM. The CDR3 spans 18 amino acids, including both terminal residues. The CDR3 here is CASITGGGQGFSPLHFGN.

V usage is TRBV7-9 and J usage is TRBJ2-5, with TRBD2 matching over 8 bases. This CDR3 spans 17 amino acids. The germline V gene encodes CDR1 SEHNR and CDR2 FQNEAQ (reference sequence). Losses at the gene ends were 0 bases for V and 11 bases for J; bases not matched to a gene: 17. The CDR3 region is CASSLARLAGWQPEQYF. DNA for the CDR3: TGTGCCAGCAGCTTAGCGCGGTTAGCGGGATGGCAACCGGAGCAGTACTTC.

This clonotype was counted at least ten times. The chain employs TRBV19 and TRBJ2-7; tentatively, D is TRBD2 (5 bases). Trimming left V 3 bases short and J 2 bases short, with 11 bases between. CDR1 LNHDA and CDR2 SQIVND come from the germline V gene (reference sequence). CDR3 length: 14 residues. The CDR3 DNA reads TGTGCCAGTAGTATTACGGCGGGCACCTACGAGCAGTACTTC. This encodes CASSITAGTYEQYF.

This clonotype appeared a few times. The chain joins TRBV7-9 to TRBJ2-5, with no clear D. The CDR3 extends over 11 amino acids. The germline gives CDR1 SEHNR, CDR2 FQNEAQ (reference sequence). The V and J ends lost 2 bases and 5 bases respectively, with 3 bases between them. The CDR3 here is CASSLSETQYF. The DNA for the CDR3 is TGTGCCAGCAGCTTATCCGAGACCCAGTACTTC.

This rearrangement joins TRBV19 to TRBJ1-5; TRBD1 matches at 7 bases. CDR3 size: 14 residues. V shed 8 bases, J shed 6 bases, and the junction held 10 bases outside the gene matches. CDR1 LNHDA and CDR2 SQIVND come from the germline V gene (reference sequence). Here the CDR3 reads CASHIQGSGQPQHF. The DNA for the CDR3 is TGTGCCAGTCATATACAGGGGTCGGGTCAGCCCCAGCATTTT.